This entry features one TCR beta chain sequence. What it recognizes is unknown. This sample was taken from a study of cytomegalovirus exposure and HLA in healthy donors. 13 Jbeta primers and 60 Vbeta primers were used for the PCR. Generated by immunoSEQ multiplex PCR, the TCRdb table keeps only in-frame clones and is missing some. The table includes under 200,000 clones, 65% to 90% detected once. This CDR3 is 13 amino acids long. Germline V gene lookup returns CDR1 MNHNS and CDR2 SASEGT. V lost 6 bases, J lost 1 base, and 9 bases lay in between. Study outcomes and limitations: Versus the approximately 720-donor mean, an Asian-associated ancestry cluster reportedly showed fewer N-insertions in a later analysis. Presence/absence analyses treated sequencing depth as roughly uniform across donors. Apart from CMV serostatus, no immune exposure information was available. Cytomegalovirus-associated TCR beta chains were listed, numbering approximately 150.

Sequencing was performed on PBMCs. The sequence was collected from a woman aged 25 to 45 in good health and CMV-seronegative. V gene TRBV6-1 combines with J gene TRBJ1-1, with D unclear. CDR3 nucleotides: TGTGCCAGCAGCCAACAGAAGAACACTGAAGCTTTCTTT. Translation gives CASSQQKNTEAFF.